This TCR beta chain stems from a study of T-cell memory formation after mild COVID-19. TCRdb passed the 5' RACE reads through MiXCR, listing each CDR3 protein once. The sample lists hundreds of thousands of distinct CDR3 sequences; over 15% were seen once. The CDR3 consists of 14 residues. Germline values: CDR1 MNHEY, CDR2 SMNVEV (reference sequence). V lost 9 bases and J lost 3, with 16 bases in between. Sequencing was performed on PBMCs or a T cell subset sorted from them (not recorded which). The TCR comes from a man aged 18 to 29 who had mild COVID-19 (a few samples of this study predate the infection). Cell type and time point are not known. The chain employs TRBV27 and TRBJ2-3; D is undetermined. The CDR3 coding sequence is TGTGCCAGTCTCCCTATTTACCGAACAGATACGCAGTATTTT. This sequence encodes CASLPIYRTDTQYF.